This is a list of T cell receptor beta chains from one sample in a study of T cell responses to AZD1222 COVID-19 vaccine. The method was immunoSEQ multiplex PCR; TCRdb's version includes in-frame clones alone and lacks a portion of them. The sample lists about 40,000 clones, over 80% occurring once. Source: peripheral blood, taken 28 days after the second AZD1222 dose. The receptors here all came from an adult who received the AZD1222 COVID-19 vaccine. Each CDR3 is given without its conserved first and last residue. Each record gives: J gene, V gene, CDR3 protein.

j_gene: TRBJ1-2; v_gene: TRBV28; CDR3aa: ASSYSHIT
j_gene: TRBJ2-7; v_gene: TRBV28; CDR3aa: ASSLARQNEQY
j_gene: TRBJ2-5; v_gene: TRBV5-4; CDR3aa: ASSLASRETQY
j_gene: TRBJ1-2; v_gene: TRBV5-1; CDR3aa: ASSFATGGYGYT
j_gene: TRBJ1-2; v_gene: TRBV4-2; CDR3aa: ASSQDSGARGYT
j_gene: TRBJ2-1; v_gene: TRBV19; CDR3aa: ASSIAGIFNEQF
j_gene: TRBJ1-1; v_gene: TRBV3-1/TRBV3-2; CDR3aa: ASSQDSGGTEAF
j_gene: TRBJ2-1; v_gene: TRBV12-5; CDR3aa: ASGSPTLGVYNEQF
j_gene: TRBJ2-7; v_gene: TRBV5-1; CDR3aa: ASSLGGTYEQY
j_gene: TRBJ2-7; v_gene: TRBV7-8; CDR3aa: ASSLKSYEQY
j_gene: TRBJ1-1; v_gene: TRBV27; CDR3aa: ASSTLGTGDTEAF
j_gene: TRBJ2-5; v_gene: TRBV6-5; CDR3aa: ASKGQESGKTQY
j_gene: TRBJ2-7; v_gene: TRBV5-1; CDR3aa: ASSLFSLGLVGQVSYEQY
j_gene: TRBJ2-5; v_gene: TRBV5-1; CDR3aa: ASSLGGAPQETQY
j_gene: TRBJ2-1; v_gene: TRBV13; CDR3aa: ASSTSTRWWYNEQF
j_gene: TRBJ2-5; v_gene: TRBV9; CDR3aa: ASSKGEETQY
j_gene: TRBJ2-2; v_gene: TRBV9; CDR3aa: ASSVEIAGGPNTGELF
j_gene: TRBJ2-6; v_gene: TRBV7-3; CDR3aa: ASSSGVWDVLT
j_gene: TRBJ2-2; v_gene: TRBV5-1; CDR3aa: ASSLVGVNTGELF
j_gene: TRBJ1-2; v_gene: TRBV28; CDR3aa: ASSRGQIRGYGYT
j_gene: TRBJ2-3; v_gene: TRBV11-2; CDR3aa: ASSRTGVDTQY
j_gene: TRBJ1-2; v_gene: TRBV27; CDR3aa: ASSLRDRAGGYT
j_gene: TRBJ1-2; v_gene: TRBV3-1/TRBV3-2; CDR3aa: ASSQVRRGYT
j_gene: TRBJ1-1; v_gene: TRBV15; CDR3aa: ATSRDGGWGAEAF
j_gene: TRBJ1-1; v_gene: TRBV6-5; CDR3aa: ASSYNGGALNTEAF
j_gene: TRBJ1-2; v_gene: TRBV5-4; CDR3aa: ASSLRQGDGYT
j_gene: TRBJ2-3; v_gene: TRBV18; CDR3aa: ASSPLGTAPGDTQY
j_gene: TRBJ2-5; v_gene: TRBV5-8; CDR3aa: ASSWQGRGETQY
j_gene: TRBJ2-1; v_gene: TRBV6-5; CDR3aa: ASSRTGGNEQF
j_gene: TRBJ1-2; v_gene: TRBV19; CDR3aa: ASTVTPNYGYT
j_gene: TRBJ2-1; v_gene: TRBV5-1; CDR3aa: ASSLDRAGGEQF
j_gene: TRBJ1-5; v_gene: TRBV7-2; CDR3aa: ASSPVNQPQH
j_gene: TRBJ2-7; v_gene: TRBV5-1; CDR3aa: ASSLDNFAGEQY
j_gene: TRBJ1-5; v_gene: TRBV19; CDR3aa: ASKERDRYQPQH
j_gene: TRBJ2-4; v_gene: TRBV30; CDR3aa: AFGAKNIQY
j_gene: TRBJ2-1; v_gene: TRBV5-1; CDR3aa: ASSLMGLAGEQF
j_gene: TRBJ2-3; v_gene: TRBV5-3; CDR3aa: ARSLGRFWDTQY
j_gene: TRBJ2-5; v_gene: TRBV15; CDR3aa: ATSRGQETQY
j_gene: TRBJ1-3; v_gene: TRBV9; CDR3aa: ASSGPSAAGNTIY
j_gene: TRBJ1-1; v_gene: TRBV9; CDR3aa: ASSPTGRVLEEAF
j_gene: TRBJ1-5; v_gene: TRBV7-8; CDR3aa: ASSTGGGQPQH
j_gene: TRBJ1-2; v_gene: TRBV5-6; CDR3aa: ASSLDYGQGHNIYGYT